Sequencing of this T cell receptor (beta chain) was carried out in a study of blood T cell repertoires in COVID-19. Sequencing used immunoSEQ multiplex PCR; TCRdb keeps in-frame clones, though not all of them. The sample lists about 240,000 clones, roughly 86% occurring once. This CDR3 region has 15 residues. Germline CDR1 is SGHDT and CDR2 is YYEEEE. Trimming removed 3 bases at V and 5 bases at J, with 15 bases between. The table lists this clone with a few counts. Sequenced input: peripheral blood. V is TRBV5-6 and J is TRBJ1-5; D ambiguous. The sequence was collected from a woman in her 70s with active or convalescent COVID-19. CDR3: CASSYSREPYQPQHF. The CDR3 DNA reads as TGTGCCAGCAGCTACAGCCGGGAGCCTTATCAGCCCCAGCATTTT.